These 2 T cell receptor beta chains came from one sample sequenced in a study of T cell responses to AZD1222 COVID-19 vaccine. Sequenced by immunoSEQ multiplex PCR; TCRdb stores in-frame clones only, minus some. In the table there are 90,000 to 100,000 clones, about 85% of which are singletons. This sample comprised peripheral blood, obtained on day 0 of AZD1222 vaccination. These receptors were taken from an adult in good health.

CDR3 protein: CASSREGVYTF. CDR3 DNA sequence: TGTGCCAGCAGTCGCGAGGGGGTCTACACCTTC. The chain has TRBV12-3 or TRBV12-4 and TRBJ1-2, with TRBD1 as a possible D gene (6 bases). Between the trimmed V and J ends, which lost 5 bases and 10 bases, there was a span of 11 bases. The CDR3 consists of 11 residues.

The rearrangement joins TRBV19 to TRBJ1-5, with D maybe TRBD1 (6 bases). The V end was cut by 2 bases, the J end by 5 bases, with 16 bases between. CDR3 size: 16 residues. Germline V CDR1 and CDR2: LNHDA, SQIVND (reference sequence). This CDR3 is CASSIMATGIYQPQHF. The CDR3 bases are TGTGCCAGTAGTATAATGGCCACAGGGATTTATCAGCCCCAGCATTTT.